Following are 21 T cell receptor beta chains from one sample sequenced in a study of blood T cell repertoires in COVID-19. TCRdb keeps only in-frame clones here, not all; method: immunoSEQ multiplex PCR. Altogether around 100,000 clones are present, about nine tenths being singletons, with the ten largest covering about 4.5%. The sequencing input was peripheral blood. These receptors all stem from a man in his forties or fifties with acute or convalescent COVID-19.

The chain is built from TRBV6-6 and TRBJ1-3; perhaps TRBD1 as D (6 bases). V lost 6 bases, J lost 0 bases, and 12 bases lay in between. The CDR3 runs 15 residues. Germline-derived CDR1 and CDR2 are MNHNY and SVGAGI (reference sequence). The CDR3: CASRLGDISGNTIYF. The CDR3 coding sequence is TGTGCCAGCAGACTAGGGGACATCTCTGGAAACACCATATATTTT.

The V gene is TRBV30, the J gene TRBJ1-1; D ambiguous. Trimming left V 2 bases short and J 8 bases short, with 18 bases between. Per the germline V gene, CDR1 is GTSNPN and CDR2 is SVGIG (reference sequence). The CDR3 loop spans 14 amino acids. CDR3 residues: CAWSPGGGNKEAFF. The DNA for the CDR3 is TGTGCCTGGAGTCCCGGTGGCGGGAATAAAGAAGCTTTCTTT.

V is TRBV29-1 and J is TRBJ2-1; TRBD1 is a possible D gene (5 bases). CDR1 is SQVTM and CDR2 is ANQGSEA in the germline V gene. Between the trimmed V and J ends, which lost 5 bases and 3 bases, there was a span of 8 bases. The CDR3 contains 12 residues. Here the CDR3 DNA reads TGCAGCGTTCTCAGGGTCTACAATGAGCAGTTCTTC. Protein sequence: CSVLRVYNEQFF.

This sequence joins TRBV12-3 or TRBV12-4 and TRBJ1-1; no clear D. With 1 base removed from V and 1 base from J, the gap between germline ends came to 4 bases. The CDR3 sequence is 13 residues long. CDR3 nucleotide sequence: TGTGCCAGCAGTTTAGTACAGAACACTGAAGCTTTCTTT. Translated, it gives CASSLVQNTEAFF.

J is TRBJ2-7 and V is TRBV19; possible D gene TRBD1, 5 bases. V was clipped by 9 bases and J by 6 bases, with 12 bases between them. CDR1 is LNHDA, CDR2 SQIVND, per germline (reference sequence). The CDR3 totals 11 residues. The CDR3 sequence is CASGRQFEQYF. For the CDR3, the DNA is TGTGCCAGCGGAAGACAGTTCGAGCAGTACTTC.

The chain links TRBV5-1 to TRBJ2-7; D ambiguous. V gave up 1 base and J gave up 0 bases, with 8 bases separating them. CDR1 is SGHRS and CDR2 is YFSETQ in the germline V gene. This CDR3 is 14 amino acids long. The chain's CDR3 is CASSLTALSYEQYF. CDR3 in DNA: TGCGCCAGCAGCTTGACAGCACTCTCCTACGAGCAGTACTTC.

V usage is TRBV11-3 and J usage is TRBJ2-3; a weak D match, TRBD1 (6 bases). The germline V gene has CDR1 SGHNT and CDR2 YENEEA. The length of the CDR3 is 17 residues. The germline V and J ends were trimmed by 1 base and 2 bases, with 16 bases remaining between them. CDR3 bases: TGTGCCAGCAGCTTAGGTTCTGACAGGACCGCCACAGATACGCAGTATTTT. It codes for CASSLGSDRTATDTQYF.

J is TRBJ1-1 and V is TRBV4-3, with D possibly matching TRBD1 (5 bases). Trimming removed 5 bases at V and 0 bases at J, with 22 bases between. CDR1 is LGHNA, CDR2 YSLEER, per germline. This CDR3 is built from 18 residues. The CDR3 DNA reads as TGCGCCAGCAGCAAAGGGCATCGGACGGGGGGAATGAACACTGAAGCTTTCTTT. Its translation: CASSKGHRTGGMNTEAFF.

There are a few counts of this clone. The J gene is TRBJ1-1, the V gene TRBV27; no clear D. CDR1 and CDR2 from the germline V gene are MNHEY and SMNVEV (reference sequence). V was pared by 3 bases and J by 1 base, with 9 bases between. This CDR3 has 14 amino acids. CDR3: CASSFRSQNTEAFF. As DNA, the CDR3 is TGTGCCAGCAGTTTCCGTTCACAGAACACTGAAGCTTTCTTT.

The DNA of the CDR3 is TGTGCCAGCAGCGATAACGCGGTTCAGCCCCAGCATTTT. Its protein product is CASSDNAVQPQHF. This chain links TRBV7-9 with TRBJ1-5; D is unclear. V gave up 5 bases and J gave up 6 bases, with 11 bases separating them. From germline, CDR1 is SEHNR and CDR2 FQNEAQ (reference sequence). This CDR3 spans 13 amino acids.

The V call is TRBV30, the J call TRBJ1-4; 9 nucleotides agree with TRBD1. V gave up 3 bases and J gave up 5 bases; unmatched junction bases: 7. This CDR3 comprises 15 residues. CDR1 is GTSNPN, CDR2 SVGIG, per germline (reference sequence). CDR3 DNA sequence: TGTGCCTGGAGCCCGGGACAGGGACTGAATGAAAAACTGTTTTTT. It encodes CAWSPGQGLNEKLFF.

CDR3 bases: TGTGCCAGCAGCCAAGGCAGGGCGGGGGATGAAAAACTGTTTTTT. It encodes CASSQGRAGDEKLFF. This chain joins TRBV3-1 (or the pseudogene TRBV3-2) and TRBJ1-4, with D tentatively TRBD1 (5 bases). Germline values: CDR1 LGHDT, CDR2 YNNKEL (reference sequence). The V end was cut by 1 base, the J end by 6 bases, with 12 bases between. This CDR3 comprises 15 residues.

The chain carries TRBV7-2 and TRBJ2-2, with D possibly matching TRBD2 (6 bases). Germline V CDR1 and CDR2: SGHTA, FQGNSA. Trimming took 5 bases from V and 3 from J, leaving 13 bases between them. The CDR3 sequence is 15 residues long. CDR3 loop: CASSPHGRYTGELFF. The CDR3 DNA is TGTGCCAGCAGCCCCCACGGGAGATACACCGGGGAGCTGTTTTTT.

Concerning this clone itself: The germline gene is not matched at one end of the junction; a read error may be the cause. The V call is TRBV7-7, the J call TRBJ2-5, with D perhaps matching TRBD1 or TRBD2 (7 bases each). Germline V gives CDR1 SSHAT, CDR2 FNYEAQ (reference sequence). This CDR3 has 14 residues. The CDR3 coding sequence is TGTGCTAGCAGCGGGGACAGCTCTTGGGAGACCCAGTACTTC. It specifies CASSGDSSWETQYF.

CDR3 loop: CASMLGGWDEKLFF. In DNA form, the CDR3 reads TGTGCCAGCATGCTGGGGGGGTGGGATGAAAAACTGTTTTTT. The gene calls are TRBV6-5 and TRBJ1-4, with D tentatively TRBD1 (5 bases). This CDR3 is 14 amino acids long. Germline CDR1 MNHEY, CDR2 SVGAGI. V was clipped by 7 bases and J by 6 bases, with 15 bases between them.

The CDR3 is CASSSRDRRENEQFF. The CDR3 DNA sequence: TGTGCCAGCAGCTCCCGGGACAGGAGGGAGAATGAGCAGTTCTTC. The V and J genes are TRBV11-1 and TRBJ2-1; 8 positions agree with TRBD1. The V segment lost 4 bases and the J segment 7 bases; nucleotides outside the gene matches: 9. From germline, CDR1 is SGHAT and CDR2 FQDESV (reference sequence). The length of the CDR3 is 15 residues.

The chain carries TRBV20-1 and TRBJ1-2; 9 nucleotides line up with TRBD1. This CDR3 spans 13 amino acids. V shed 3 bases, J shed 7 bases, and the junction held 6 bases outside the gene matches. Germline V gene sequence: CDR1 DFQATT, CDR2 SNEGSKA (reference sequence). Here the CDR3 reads CSASTGGLGGYTF. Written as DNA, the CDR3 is TGCAGTGCTAGTACAGGGGGCCTGGGTGGCTACACCTTC.

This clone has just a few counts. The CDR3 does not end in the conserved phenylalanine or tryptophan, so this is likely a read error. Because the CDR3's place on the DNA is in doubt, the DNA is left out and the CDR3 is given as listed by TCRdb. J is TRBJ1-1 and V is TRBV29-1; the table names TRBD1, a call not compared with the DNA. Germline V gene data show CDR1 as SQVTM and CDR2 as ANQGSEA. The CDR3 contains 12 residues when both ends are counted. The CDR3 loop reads CSVEGQGAMVGV.

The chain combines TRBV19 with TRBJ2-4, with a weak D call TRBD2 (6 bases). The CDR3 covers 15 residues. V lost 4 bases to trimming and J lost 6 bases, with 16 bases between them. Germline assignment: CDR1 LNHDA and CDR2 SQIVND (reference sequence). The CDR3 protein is CASSTSRDFTNIQYF. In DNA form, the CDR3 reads TGTGCCAGTAGTACCTCCCGGGACTTCACAAACATTCAGTACTTC.

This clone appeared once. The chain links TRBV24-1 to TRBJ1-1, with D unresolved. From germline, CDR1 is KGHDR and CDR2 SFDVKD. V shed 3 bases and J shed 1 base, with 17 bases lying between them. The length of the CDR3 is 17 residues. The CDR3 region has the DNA TGTGCCACCAGTGATCCCCATCGACTCAGTGCGAACACTGAAGCTTTCTTT. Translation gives CATSDPHRLSANTEAFF.

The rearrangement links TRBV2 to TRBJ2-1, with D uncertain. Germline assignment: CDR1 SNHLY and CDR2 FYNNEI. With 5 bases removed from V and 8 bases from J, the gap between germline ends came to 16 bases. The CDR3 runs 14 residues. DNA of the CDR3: TGTGCCAGCAGTCTACTAAAACCGTTGGATGAGCAGTTCTTC. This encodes CASSLLKPLDEQFF.